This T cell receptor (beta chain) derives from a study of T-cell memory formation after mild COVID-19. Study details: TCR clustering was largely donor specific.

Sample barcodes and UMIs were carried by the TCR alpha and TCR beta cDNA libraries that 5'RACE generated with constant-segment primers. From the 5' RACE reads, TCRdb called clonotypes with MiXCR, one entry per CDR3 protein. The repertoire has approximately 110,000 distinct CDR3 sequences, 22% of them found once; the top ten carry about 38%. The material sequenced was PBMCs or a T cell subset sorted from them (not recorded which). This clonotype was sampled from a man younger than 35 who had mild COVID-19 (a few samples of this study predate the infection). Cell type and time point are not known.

DNA for the CDR3: TGTGCCAGCAGTTTTGGGACTAGCGGGGGCAATGAGCAGTTCTTC. Its protein product is CASSFGTSGGNEQFF. The V and J genes are TRBV27 and TRBJ2-1, with TRBD2 matching over 14 bases. The trim removed 3 bases at V and 6 bases at J, leaving 1 base unmatched. Looked up from germline, CDR1 is MNHEY and CDR2 is SMNVEV (reference sequence). The CDR3 consists of 15 residues.